The next 3 T cell receptor beta chains were all read from a single sample in a study of T cell responses to AZD1222 COVID-19 vaccine listed by TCRdb under 2021. Per the publication, the time point label means: about 28 days (+/-7) after the second vaccine dose. The library relied on the immunoSEQ multiplex PCR assay. Here the immuneACCESS table is served through TCRdb, limited to in-frame sequences with V and J called. Missing clones are a known gap in these copies; in checked studies unresolved V genes cover under half, and the rest lacks a known reason. The sample includes roughly 51,000 clones, with 89% observed a single time. The top ten clones comprise approximately 15% of the sample. The source was peripheral blood, collected 28 days after the second AZD1222 dose. The receptors were gathered from an adult who received the AZD1222 COVID-19 vaccine.

V is TRBV14 and J is TRBJ1-2, with D tentatively TRBD1 (6 bases). The CDR3 has 14 residues. CDR1 and CDR2 from the germline V gene are SGHDN and FVKESK. Trimming pared 1 base from V and 4 bases from J, leaving 10 bases between. CDR3: CASSQGGAGYGYTF. In DNA, the CDR3 is TGTGCCAGCAGCCAAGGGGGGGCCGGCTATGGCTACACCTTC.

The V and J genes are TRBV23-1 and TRBJ2-7; possible D gene TRBD1, 6 bases. TRBV23-1 is marked as an open reading frame, function uncertain. Trimming pared 0 bases from V and 0 bases from J, leaving 12 bases between. The CDR3 covers 16 residues. The DNA of the CDR3 is TGCGCCAGCAGTCAATCGAGTAGGACAGACTCCTACGAGCAGTACTTC. Its protein is CASSQSSRTDSYEQYF.

The CDR3 nucleotides are TGTGCCAGCAGCCAAGCGGGAGAGAGGGTCTACGAGCAGTACTTC. It specifies CASSQAGERVYEQYF. The chain couples TRBV4-2 to TRBJ2-7; TRBD2 is a possible D gene (6 bases). Germline V gene data show CDR1 as LGHNA and CDR2 as YNFKEQ. V lost 1 base, J lost 3 bases, and 13 bases lay in between. The CDR3 loop spans 15 amino acids.